This T cell receptor beta chain originates from a study of Graves' ophthalmopathy and Graves' hyperthyroidism. Overall study context: Cases classed as stable hyperthyroidism had no ophthalmopathy within 18 months of follow-up.

In germline, CDR1 is MNHEY, CDR2 SVGAGI. The ends were cut back, 6 bases at V and 0 bases at J, with 12 bases in the middle. CDR3 length: 14 residues. For repertoire sequencing, the TCR beta CDR3 regions were amplified from RNA transcripts. Investigators did first-round RT-PCR with HTBI primers, then second-round multiplex PCR. TCRdb itself ran the multiplex PCR reads through MiXCR, one entry per CDR3 protein. The sample has over a million distinct CDR3 sequences, about 38% seen once; the top ten hold 11%. Thyroid ultrasound, orbital computed tomography, TRAb, serum thyroxine and clinical symptoms formed the basis of diagnosis. In its sample, this clonotype was seen a few times.

The V and J genes are TRBV6-5 and TRBJ2-7, with D possibly matching TRBD1 (6 bases). Sequencing input: peripheral blood or thyroid tissue (not recorded which). The sequence derives from an adult man with Graves' hyperthyroidism. For the CDR3, the DNA is TGTGCCAGCAGAAAAAGACAGGTCTCCTACGAGCAGTACTTC. Its translation is CASRKRQVSYEQYF.